The 21 T cell receptor beta chains below come from one sample, sequenced in a study of response to subunit inactivated influenza vaccine. MiXCR, applied by TCRdb to the RT-PCR reads, yields one record per CDR3 protein. The sample comprises about 570,000 distinct CDR3 sequences, around 11% of which are singletons, and around 10% rests with the top ten. These data were also reused for a study on T cells expressing NK-cell markers. Per that study: What made the TCR beta cDNA was 5'RACE template switching with UMIs.

The input for sequencing was PBMCs from blood, taken on the day of vaccination. The receptors derive from a man aged 50 to 60 who received an inactivated influenza vaccine.

This clonotype has at least ten counts. The V gene is TRBV4-1, the J gene TRBJ1-3; no clear D. Trimming removed 1 base from V and 2 bases from J, with 0 bases in between. The germline V gene encodes CDR1 MGHRA and CDR2 YSYEKL. The CDR3 has 12 residues. The CDR3 reads CASSQAGNTIYF. CDR3 sequence (DNA): TGCGCCAGCAGCCAAGCTGGAAACACCATATATTTT.

This clonotype was counted many times. The chain uses TRBV24-1 and TRBJ2-5, with 7 bases lining up with TRBD1. Unmatched junction bases numbered 8, after V lost 4 bases and J lost 7 bases. Germline V lookup: CDR1 KGHDR, CDR2 SFDVKD. This CDR3 spans 14 amino acids. CDR3 nucleotides: TGTGCCACCAGTGACGCTACAGGGGATCTGACCCAGTACTTC. This sequence encodes CATSDATGDLTQYF.

The V and J genes are TRBV9 and TRBJ2-2; 7 nucleotides match TRBD1. The CDR3 totals 14 residues. With 4 bases clipped from V and 3 bases from J, the junction kept 3 bases outside the gene matches. The germline gives CDR1 SGDLS, CDR2 YYNGEE. CDR3: CASSMQGDTGELFF. The CDR3 DNA follows: TGTGCCAGCAGCATGCAGGGGGACACCGGGGAGCTGTTTTTT.

This clonotype was observed a few times. The chain links TRBV3-1 to TRBJ2-2, with a tentative D call TRBD2 (5 bases). V shed 2 bases and J shed 2 bases, with 6 bases lying between them. Germline V gene sequence: CDR1 LGHDT, CDR2 YNNKEL (reference sequence). There are 14 residues in the CDR3. CDR3 bases: TGTGCCAGCAGCCAAACTAGTAACACCGGGGAGCTGTTTTTT. Its translation is CASSQTSNTGELFF.

This clonotype was counted a few times. This sequence joins TRBV15 and TRBJ2-7; no clear D gene. V lost 5 bases and J lost 0, with 8 bases in between. Germline assignment: CDR1 LNHNV and CDR2 YYDKDF (reference sequence). CDR3 length equals 13 residues. Here the CDR3 reads CATSFGSSYEQYF. The CDR3 region has the DNA TGTGCCACCAGCTTCGGGTCCTCCTACGAGCAGTACTTC.

V and J are TRBV25-1 and TRBJ1-1; the match to TRBD1 covers 7 bases. Trimming cost V 7 bases and J 4 bases; bases outside gene matches: 6. The CDR3 runs 13 residues. Germline V gene sequence: CDR1 MGHDK, CDR2 SYGVNS. The CDR3 loop reads CASIRQGGTEAFF. The CDR3 nucleotides are TGTGCCAGCATAAGACAGGGCGGCACTGAAGCTTTCTTT. Complete variable domain (other parts from reference TRBV25-1 and TRBJ1-1): EADIYQTPRYLVIGTGKKITLECSQTMGHDKMYWYQQDPGMELHLIHYSYGVNSTEKGDLSSESTVSRIRTEHFPLTLESARPSHTSQYLCASIRQGGTEAFFGQGTRLTVV.

This chain joins TRBV11-2 and TRBJ2-1; 14 bases agree with TRBD2. The J segment lost 9 bases and the V segment lost 4 bases, leaving 14 bases of the junction unmatched. Germline V lookup: CDR1 SGHAT, CDR2 FQNNGV. The CDR3 runs 18 residues. The CDR3 is CASSSSTSGRAFLLEQFF. DNA for the CDR3: TGTGCCAGCAGCTCCTCGACTAGCGGGAGGGCCTTCCTTCTTGAGCAGTTCTTC.

The rearrangement joins TRBV20-1 to TRBJ2-5; 7 bases are a match to TRBD1. CDR3 length: 14 residues. Germline assignment: CDR1 DFQATT and CDR2 SNEGSKA (reference sequence). Unmatched junction bases numbered 7, after V lost 4 bases and J lost 2 bases. This CDR3 is CSATDRRLQETQYF. DNA for the CDR3: TGCAGTGCTACGGACAGGCGACTACAAGAGACCCAGTACTTC.

This clonotype was picked up a small number of times. This sequence joins TRBV6-1 and TRBJ2-7, with a tentative D call TRBD2 (6 bases). This CDR3 is 13 amino acids long. Trimming left V 3 bases short and J 4 bases short, with 10 bases between. From germline, CDR1 is MNHNS and CDR2 SASEGT. The CDR3 DNA reads as TGTGCCAGCAGTGAGCGGGATCTTTACGAGCAGTACTTC. Protein: CASSERDLYEQYF.

CDR3: CASSLGYDSANTGELFF. In DNA, the CDR3 is TGTGCCAGCAGCTTAGGTTACGATTCGGCGAACACCGGGGAGCTGTTTTTT. The chain is built from TRBV7-8 and TRBJ2-2; D unresolved. The V end lost 1 base, the J end lost 0 bases, and 12 bases lay between the germline ends. This CDR3 has 17 residues. The V gene's germline CDR1 is SGHVS and CDR2 FQNEAQ. Filled out from reference TRBV7-8 and TRBJ2-2, the complete variable domain reads GAGVSQSPRYKVAKRGQDVALRCDPISGHVSLFWYQQALGQGPEFLTYFQNEAQLDKSGLPSDRFFAERPEGSVSTLKIQRTQQEDSAVYLCASSLGYDSANTGELFFGEGSRLTVL.

The sample holds many counts of this clonotype. The chain couples TRBV29-1 to TRBJ1-2; D is perhaps TRBD1 (5 bases). Germline CDR1 and CDR2: SQVTM and ANQGSEA. The length of the CDR3 is 14 residues. With 3 bases removed from V and 1 base from J, the gap between germline ends came to 12 bases. The CDR3 region is CSVDPATVNYGYTF. The CDR3 DNA follows: TGCAGCGTTGACCCGGCGACAGTTAACTATGGCTACACCTTC.

This clonotype has just a few counts. V gene TRBV10-1 combines with J gene TRBJ2-5; D call uncertain. This CDR3 has 13 residues. Per the germline V gene, CDR1 is WNHNN and CDR2 is SYGVQD (reference sequence). V lost 2 bases to trimming and J lost 5 bases, with 9 bases between them. CDR3 bases: TGCGCCAGCAGTGAGACGCGACGCGAGACCCAGTACTTC. Protein: CASSETRRETQYF.

This clonotype was picked up a small number of times. The chain uses TRBV3-1 and TRBJ2-3; the D is unclear. Germline lookup yields CDR1 LGHDT and CDR2 YNNKEL (reference sequence). The CDR3 covers 14 residues. V lost 0 bases and J 8 bases, leaving 12 bases between the germline ends. The CDR3: CASSQDSRVGTQYF. In nucleotides, the CDR3 is TGTGCCAGCAGCCAAGATAGTAGGGTTGGTACGCAGTATTTT.

This clonotype has at least ten counts. The chain combines TRBV7-9 with TRBJ2-1; the match to TRBD2 covers 9 bases. The CDR3 length is 16 residues. Germline CDR1 and CDR2: SEHNR and FQNEAQ (reference sequence). Unmatched junction bases numbered 12, after V lost 5 bases and J lost 7 bases. The CDR3 nucleotides read TGTGCCAGCAGCCCGCCTGGGCGGGGGGGCCGGAATGAGCAGTTCTTC. Translated, it gives CASSPPGRGGRNEQFF.

This clonotype was observed many times. The rearrangement uses TRBV18 and TRBJ2-6; 7 bases align to TRBD1. The germline CDR1 and CDR2 sequences are KGHSH and LQKENI. Losses at the gene ends were 4 bases for V and 2 bases for J; bases not matched to a gene: 2. The length of the CDR3 is 15 residues. CDR3 in DNA: TGTGCCAGCTCACGACAGGGCGCTGGGGCCAACGTCCTGACTTTC. Residues: CASSRQGAGANVLTF.

The chain employs TRBV18 and TRBJ2-7; D possibly corresponds to TRBD1 (5 bases). This CDR3 region has 15 residues. Trimming shortened V by 0 bases and J by 4 bases, and 13 bases separated the two germline ends. Germline V gives CDR1 KGHSH, CDR2 LQKENI. CDR3: CASSPPGVGDYEQYF. The CDR3 DNA follows: TGTGCCAGCTCACCACCTGGGGTAGGGGATTACGAGCAGTACTTC.

The sample holds a few counts of this clonotype. The J gene is TRBJ1-5, the V gene TRBV5-1; TRBD1 is a possible D gene (6 bases). The CDR3 consists of 15 residues. Germline CDR1 is SGHRS and CDR2 is YFSETQ. Trimming stripped 5 bases from V and 0 bases from J, with 12 bases between. The CDR3: CASRAGTFSNQPQHF. The DNA of the CDR3 is TGCGCCAGCAGGGCCGGGACATTTAGCAATCAGCCCCAGCATTTT.

This clonotype showed up just a few times. V and J are TRBV7-2 and TRBJ2-1; a weak D match, TRBD2 (6 bases). Deletions cut 2 bases from V and 6 bases from J, with 14 bases between. The CDR3 sequence is 15 residues long. Per germline, CDR1 SGHTA and CDR2 FQGNSA. The CDR3: CASSLLRVGGNEQFF. The CDR3 region has the DNA TGTGCCAGCAGCTTACTCAGGGTCGGGGGCAATGAGCAGTTCTTC.

V and J are TRBV5-1 and TRBJ1-1; tentatively, D is TRBD1 (6 bases). From germline, CDR1 is SGHRS and CDR2 YFSETQ. CDR3 length: 12 amino acids. V gave up 4 bases and J gave up 8 bases, with 12 bases separating them. As DNA, the CDR3 is TGCGCCAGCAGCCTATCGACAGGCGAAGCTTTCTTT. Amino acid sequence: CASSLSTGEAFF.

This clonotype showed up just a few times. As DNA, the CDR3 is TGCAGTGCTAGTAACGAGAACTATGGCTACACCTTC. It translates to CSASNENYGYTF. The V and J genes are TRBV20-1 and TRBJ1-2; D call uncertain. This CDR3 contains 12 residues. The V and J ends lost 3 bases and 2 bases respectively, with 7 bases between them. Germline CDR1 and CDR2: DFQATT and SNEGSKA (reference sequence).

This clonotype was picked up a small number of times. The chain has TRBV6-5 and TRBJ2-2; D tentatively reads TRBD1 or TRBD2 (5 bases each). The CDR3 has 12 residues. Germline V gives CDR1 MNHEY, CDR2 SVGAGI. V was pared by 8 bases and J by 4 bases, with 8 bases between. In nucleotides, the CDR3 is TGTGCCAGCTGGGACGGCACCGGGGAGCTGTTTTTT. It is translated as CASWDGTGELFF.